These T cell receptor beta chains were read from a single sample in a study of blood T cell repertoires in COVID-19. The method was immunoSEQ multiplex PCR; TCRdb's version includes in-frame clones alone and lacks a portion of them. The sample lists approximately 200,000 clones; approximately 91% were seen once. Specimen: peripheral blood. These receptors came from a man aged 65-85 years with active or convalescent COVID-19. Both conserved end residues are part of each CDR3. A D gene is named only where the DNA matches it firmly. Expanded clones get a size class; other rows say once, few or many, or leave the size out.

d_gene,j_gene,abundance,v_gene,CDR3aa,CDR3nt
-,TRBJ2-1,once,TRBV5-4,CASSLPGREQFF,TGTGCCAGCAGCTTGCCTGGTCGGGAGCAGTTCTTC
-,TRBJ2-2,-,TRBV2,CASSVGQLNTGELFF,TGTGCCAGCAGTGTCGGCCAACTAAACACCGGGGAGCTGTTTTTT
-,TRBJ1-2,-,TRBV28,CASSLYQGRGGYTF,TGTGCCAGCAGTTTATATCAGGGGCGCGGTGGCTACACCTTC
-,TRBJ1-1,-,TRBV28,CASSSGGGNTEAFF,TGTGCCAGCAGTTCGGGAGGGGGTAACACTGAAGCTTTCTTT
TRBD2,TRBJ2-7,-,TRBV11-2,CASSLEVGLAGKYEQYF,TGTGCCAGCAGCTTAGAGGTGGGACTAGCGGGAAAGTACGAGCAGTACTTC
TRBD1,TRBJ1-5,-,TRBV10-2,CASRTGTDNQPQHF,TGCGCCAGCAGGACCGGGACAGACAATCAGCCCCAGCATTTT
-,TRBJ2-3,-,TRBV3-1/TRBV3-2,CASSPPFTDTQYF,TGTGCCAGCAGCCCCCCCTTCACAGATACGCAGTATTTT
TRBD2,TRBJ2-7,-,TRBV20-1,CSASSSGTYEQYF,TGCAGTGCTAGTTCCAGCGGGACCTACGAGCAGTACTTC
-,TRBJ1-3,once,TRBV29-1,CSVRSGREDTIYF,TGCAGCGTTAGGTCAGGGCGCGAGGACACCATATATTTT
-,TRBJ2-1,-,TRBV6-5,CASKFSSYNEQFF,TGTGCCAGCAAGTTTAGCTCCTACAATGAGCAGTTCTTC
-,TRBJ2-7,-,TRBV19,CASSIRLPSDEQYF,TGTGCCAGTAGTATCAGGCTTCCCTCTGACGAGCAGTACTTC
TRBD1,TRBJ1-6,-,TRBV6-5,CASSTHRGHNSPLHF,TGTGCCAGCAGTACCCACAGGGGACATAATTCACCCCTCCACTTT
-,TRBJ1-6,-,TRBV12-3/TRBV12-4,CASSLNQGSPLHF,TGTGCCAGCAGTTTAAACCAGGGGTCACCCCTCCACTTT
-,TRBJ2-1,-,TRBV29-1,CSVYRTEGDEQFF,TGCAGCGTTTATCGGACAGAAGGCGATGAGCAGTTCTTC
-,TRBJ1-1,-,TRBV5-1,CASSLESGLNTEAFF,TGCGCCAGCAGCTTGGAATCAGGCCTGAACACTGAAGCTTTCTTT
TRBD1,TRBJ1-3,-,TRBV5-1,CASGAGTGASGNTIYF,TGCGCCAGTGGGGCCGGGACAGGGGCCTCTGGAAACACCATATATTTT
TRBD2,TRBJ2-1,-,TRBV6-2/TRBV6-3,CASSYLLTSGGASVPHDQFF,TGTGCCAGCAGTTACTTGCTGACTAGCGGGGGGGCCTCGGTCCCACACGACCAGTTCTTC
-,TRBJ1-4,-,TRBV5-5,CASRPTGATNEKLFF,TGTGCCAGCAGGCCTACAGGTGCAACTAATGAAAAACTGTTTTTT
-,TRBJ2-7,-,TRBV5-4,CASSPETGSYEQYF,TGTGCCAGCAGCCCGGAAACGGGGAGTTACGAGCAGTACTTC